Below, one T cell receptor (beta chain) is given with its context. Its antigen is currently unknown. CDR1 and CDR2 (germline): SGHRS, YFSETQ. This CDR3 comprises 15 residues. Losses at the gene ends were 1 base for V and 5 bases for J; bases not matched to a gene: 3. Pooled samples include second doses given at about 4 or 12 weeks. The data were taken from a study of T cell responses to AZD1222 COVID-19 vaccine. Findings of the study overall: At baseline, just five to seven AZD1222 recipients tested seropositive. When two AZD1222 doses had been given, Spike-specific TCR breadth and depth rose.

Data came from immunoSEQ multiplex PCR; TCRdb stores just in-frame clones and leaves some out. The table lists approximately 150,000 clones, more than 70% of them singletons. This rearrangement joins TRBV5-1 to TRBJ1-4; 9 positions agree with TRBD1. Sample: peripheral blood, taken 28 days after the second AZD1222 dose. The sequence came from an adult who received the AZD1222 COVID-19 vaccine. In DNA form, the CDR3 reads TGCGCCAGCAGCTTGATCGGACAGGGGAATGAAAAACTGTTTTTT. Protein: CASSLIGQGNEKLFF.